This T cell receptor beta chain was profiled in a study of blood T cell repertoires in COVID-19. Study background: The study drew acute and convalescent COVID-19 samples from the United States, Italy and Spain. From T cells, B-cell-depleted T cells, or PBMCs came the material, which was cDNA or gDNA.

Original processing notes: Counts of nucleated cells, estimated from reference gene primer amplification, were obtained. Here immunoSEQ multiplex PCR was the method, and the copy in TCRdb shows in-frame clones only, minus some. V, J and clone size derive from that table, while D and trimming were established from the DNA sequence. The sample holds some 180,000 clones, 75% to 80% seen once. Sequencing was performed on peripheral blood. The clonotype was recovered from a woman aged 45-65 years with active or convalescent COVID-19.

The CDR3 here is CASSWTLNTGELFF. The CDR3 nucleotides are TGTGCCAGCAGCTGGACTTTAAACACCGGGGAGCTGTTTTTT. This rearrangement joins TRBV7-9 to TRBJ2-2; a possible D gene is TRBD2 (5 bases). This CDR3 has 14 amino acids. With 4 bases removed from V and 2 bases from J, the gap between germline ends came to 8 bases. Germline values: CDR1 SEHNR, CDR2 FQNEAQ (reference sequence).